This TCR beta chain was recovered during a study of a mutant IDH1 vaccine in newly diagnosed glioma. Study overall: Treated patients had a mean age of around 39 years and a sex split that was about 62% male and 37.5% female. Regarding the study as a whole: Vaccination induced immune responses in 85% to 95% of patients.

Time point here: week 5, during vaccination. Topical imiquimod accompanied each vaccine dose, which consisted of 300 ug of mutant IDH1 20-mer peptide. New WHO grade 3 or 4 astrocytomas that were IDH1-mutant and ATRX-lost occurred in the donors. Libraries were prepared by immunoSEQ multiplex PCR; TCRdb keeps only in-frame clonotypes and omits some of them. The profile shows about 51,000 clones, just under 80% of them singletons. As for this clone: What it binds is unknown.

The TCR was taken from a man aged 50 or older with glioma. The starting material was PBMCs, obtained from a glioma patient whose treatment included an IDH1 peptide vaccine.

The CDR3 DNA follows: TGTGCCAGCAGCCCCACCGAGGCGGTGTTTTTT. The encoded protein is CASSPTEAVFF. The genes are TRBV6-6 and TRBJ2-2; no definite D call. This CDR3 comprises 11 residues. CDR1 and CDR2 (germline): MNHNY, SVGAGI (reference sequence). With 6 bases removed from V and 15 bases from J, the gap between germline ends came to 14 bases.